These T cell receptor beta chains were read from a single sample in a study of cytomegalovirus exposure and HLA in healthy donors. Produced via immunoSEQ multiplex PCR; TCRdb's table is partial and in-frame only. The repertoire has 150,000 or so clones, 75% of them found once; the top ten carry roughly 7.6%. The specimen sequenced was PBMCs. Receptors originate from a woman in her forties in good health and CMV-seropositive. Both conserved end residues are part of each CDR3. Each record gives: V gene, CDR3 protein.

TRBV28,CASSPMGLDYNSPLHF
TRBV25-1,CASRREGETQYF
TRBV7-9,CASSVTSGSTDTQYF
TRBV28,CASSVTGGKGTDTQYF
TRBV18,CASSPYTGASGTEAFF
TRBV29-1,CSVETGTGTDTQYF
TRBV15,CATSRDGVRNSPLHF
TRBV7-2,CASSLRTGEQFF
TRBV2,CASRSTAGNVLTF
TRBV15,CATSGDFQETQYF
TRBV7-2,CASSRGDRAYEQYF
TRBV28,CASSRIPGQGANEQFF
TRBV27,CASSFQYGGPQHF
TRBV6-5,CASKQGSQPQHF
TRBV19,CAGSSNPTENEQYF
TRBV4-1,CASSQVRAERNEKLFF
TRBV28,CASGRGDRSGANVLTF
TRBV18,CASSPLVQGANYGYTF
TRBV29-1,CSVGTGGAPGVNIQYF
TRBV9,CASSMRRQGLQETQYF
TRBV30,CAWSTGAGGNSPLHF
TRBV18,CASSPGSGNEKLFF
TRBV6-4,CASSEVSGSGRQFF
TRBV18,CASSPSGTDGYTF
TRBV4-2,CASSQDPSSGTDTQYF
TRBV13,CASSQGTSGDLSSYEQYF
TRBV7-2,CASSLAPRPGQGMRGYTF
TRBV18,CASSPLAGPSYEQYF
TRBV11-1,CASSLPSADTQYF
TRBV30,CAWSVSLAGVSEQYF
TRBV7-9,CASSLGGPGDEQYF
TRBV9,CASSVAGTSGRQVDTQYF
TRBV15,CATRNRDRGLTMNTEAFF
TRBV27,CASSSTINEQFF
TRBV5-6,CASSQIGTGHNEQFF
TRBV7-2,CASSQNTEAFF
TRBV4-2,CASSHGTSGRPEEQFF
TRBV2,CASSENRGFTDTQYF
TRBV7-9,CASSSLTVEKLFF
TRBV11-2,CASSLDWDSPYGYTF
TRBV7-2,CASSLGGGSYEQYF
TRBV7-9,CASSLAMASGGEQFF
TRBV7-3,CASSGDRGHGYTF
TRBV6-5,CASSYDRGAQYF
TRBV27,CASSYGLAAPYEQYF
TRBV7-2,CASGQQMNNEQFF
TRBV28,CASSSLKTSGEYEQYF
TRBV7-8,CASSLSGAIASGETQYF
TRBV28,CASSRDSNQPQHF
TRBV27,CASSPLNTGELFF
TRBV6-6,CASSTGDSPNTEAFF